This TCR beta chain emerged from a study of blood T cell repertoires in COVID-19. Across the study: Sources were T cells, B-cell-depleted T cells, or PBMCs; the material itself was cDNA or gDNA.

V gave up 4 bases and J gave up 2 bases; unmatched junction bases: 5. Germline CDR1 reads SGHAT; CDR2 reads FQNNGV. The CDR3 is 16 residues long. Profiling relied on immunoSEQ multiplex PCR, and the TCRdb table lists in-frame clones only, not all of them. The table includes some 180,000 clones, around nine tenths detected once. The chain has TRBV11-2 and TRBJ1-3, with 10 positions matching TRBD1. The sequence came from a woman of 80 years or more with COVID-19, enrolled during active disease. The sample taken for sequencing was peripheral blood. The chain's CDR3 is CASSWGQGIAGNTIYF. CDR3 nucleotide sequence: TGTGCCAGCAGCTGGGGACAGGGGATCGCTGGAAACACCATATATTTT.